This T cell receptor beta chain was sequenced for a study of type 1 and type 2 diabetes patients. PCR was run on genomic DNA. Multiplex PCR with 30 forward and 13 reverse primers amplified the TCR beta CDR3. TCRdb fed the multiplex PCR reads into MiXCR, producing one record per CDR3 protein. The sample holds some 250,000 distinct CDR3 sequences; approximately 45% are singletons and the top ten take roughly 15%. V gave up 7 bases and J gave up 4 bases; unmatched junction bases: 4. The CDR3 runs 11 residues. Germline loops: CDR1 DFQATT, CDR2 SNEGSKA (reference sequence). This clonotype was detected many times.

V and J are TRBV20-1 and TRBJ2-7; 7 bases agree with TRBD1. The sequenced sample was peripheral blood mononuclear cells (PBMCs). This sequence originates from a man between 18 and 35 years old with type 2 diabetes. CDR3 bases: TGCAGTGGTACAGGGGTTTACGAGCAGTACTTC. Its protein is CSGTGVYEQYF.